This T cell receptor beta chain was sequenced in a study of T cell repertoires in cytomegalovirus infection (dated by TCRdb to the late 2010s). Context from the whole study: The HLA type of each donor mattered for the analysis, because public TCR beta signatures pointed to carriage of CMV infection along with the matching HLA type. The research as a whole found: The ex vivo response was dominated by HLA-C-restricted CMV-specific TCR beta clonotypes, and the single most frequent clonotype in two of eight donors was supplied by these HLA-C-restricted clonotypes. Carriers of CMV infection plus the relevant HLA type were discriminated by the cumulative frequency of public TCR beta family members in the study cohort and in an independent approximately 400-donor cohort.

Reads for this sample came from an Illumina HiSeq 1500. TCRdb reprocessing: public reads trimmed at Q25 with fastp, clones called with MiXCR, in-frame beta chains kept. For every CDR3 protein sequence, its rows merge into one entry that carries the most common genes and DNA. A total of about 310,000 distinct CDR3 sequences appear in this sample, around 10% of them only once. The top ten hold less than 3% of the sample. In its sample, this clonotype was seen many times. Its target antigen remains unknown. No much larger clone is present one base from it, and per-base qualities are unavailable. Material for sequencing was PBMCs. The sequence derives from a human donor in good health (CMV status not recorded). Some clones in this sample may be carry-over from other donors' samples.

The CDR3: CASSVAGGDIQYF. The nucleotides are TGTGCCAGCAGCGTAGCAGGGGGGGACATTCAGTACTTC. The chain is assembled from TRBV9 and TRBJ2-4; the D match is possibly TRBD1 or TRBD2, with 7 bases aligned in each. Including the terminal cysteine and phenylalanine, the CDR3 comprises 13 residues. Just the 39-base CDR3 DNA is kept, in frame starting at base 1. Sequences SGDLS (CDR1) and YYNGEE (CDR2) are obtained from the germline V gene. The trim is 0 bases for V and 8 bases for J, with a gap of 9 bases between the germline ends. Reference TRBV9 and TRBJ2-4 proteins supply the regions before and after the CDR3; the full variable domain is: DSGVTQTPKHLITATGQRVTLRCSPRSGDLSVYWYQQSLDQGLQFLIQYYNGEERAKGNILERFSAQQFPDLHSELNLSSLELGDSALYFCASSVAGGDIQYFGAGTRLSVL.